Detailed here is one T cell receptor (beta chain). Its antigen is unknown. These data originate in a study of siplizumab effects on memory and regulatory T cells. The study's findings and limits: Siplizumab significantly lowered the alloreactive sequences that could be traced to unstimulated CD4+ memory cells. Suppressive capability of dividing Tregs from siplizumab cultures went unverified.

Germline V CDR1 and CDR2: SGDLS, YYNGEE. The V end lost 1 base, the J end lost 3 bases, and 8 bases lay between the germline ends. There are 13 residues in the CDR3. The assay looked at 99,000 or so TCR templates in each sample. Produced via immunoSEQ multiplex PCR; TCRdb's table is partial and in-frame only. The repertoire holds approximately 100,000 clones, with about 94% as singletons. The TCR comes from a human donor in good health. The sample was non-Treg CD4+ T cells sorted from blood. The chain links TRBV9 to TRBJ2-7; no firm D call. CDR3 coding DNA: TGTGCCAGCAGCGTAAGTACTGGCTACGAGCAGTACTTC. It specifies CASSVSTGYEQYF.